This TCR beta chain was found in a study of shared clonotypes between healthy human individuals. Adult Caucasians living in Nashville, Tennessee made up all of the donors. CDR1 LNHDA and CDR2 SQIVND come from the germline V gene (reference sequence). Between the trimmed V and J ends, which lost 6 bases and 1 base, there was a span of 12 bases. The CDR3 consists of 14 residues. Method: immunoSEQ multiplex PCR; TCRdb's copy keeps in-frame clones and lacks some. The data contain about 380,000 clones, 96% of them seen just once; the ten biggest clones take up about 0.34%. This clonotype was sampled from a man aged 30 to 39 in good health. What was sequenced was memory CD8+ T cells sorted from blood. Indicated subset: CD45RO+ cells pooled with CCR7-negative TemRA cells. V is TRBV19 and J is TRBJ1-1, with D tentatively TRBD1 (5 bases). Here the CDR3 reads CASRPRDWNTEAFF. The CDR3 nucleotides read TGTGCCAGTAGGCCCAGGGATTGGAACACTGAAGCTTTCTTT.